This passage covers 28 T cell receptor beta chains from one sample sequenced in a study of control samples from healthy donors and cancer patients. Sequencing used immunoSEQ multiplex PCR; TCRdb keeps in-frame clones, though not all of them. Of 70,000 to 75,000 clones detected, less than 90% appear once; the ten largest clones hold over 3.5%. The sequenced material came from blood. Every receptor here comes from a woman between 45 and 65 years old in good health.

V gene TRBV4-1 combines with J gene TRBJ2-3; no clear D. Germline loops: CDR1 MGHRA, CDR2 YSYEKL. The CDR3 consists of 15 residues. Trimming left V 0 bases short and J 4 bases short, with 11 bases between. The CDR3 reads CASSQDLRQSDTQYF. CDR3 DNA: TGCGCCAGCAGCCAAGATTTGCGGCAATCAGATACGCAGTATTTT.

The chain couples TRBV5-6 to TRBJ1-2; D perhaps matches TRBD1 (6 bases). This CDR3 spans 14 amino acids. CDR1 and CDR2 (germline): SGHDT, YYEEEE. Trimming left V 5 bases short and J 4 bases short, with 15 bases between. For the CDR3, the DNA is TGTGCCAGCAGGGAAACCGGACAGCTCTATGGCTACACCTTC. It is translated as CASRETGQLYGYTF.

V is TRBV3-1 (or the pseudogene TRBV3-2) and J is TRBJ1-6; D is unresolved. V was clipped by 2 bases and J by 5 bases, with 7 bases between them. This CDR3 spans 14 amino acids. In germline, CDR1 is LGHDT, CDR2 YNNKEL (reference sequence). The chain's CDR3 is CASSQYVDNSPLHF. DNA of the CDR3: TGTGCCAGCAGCCAATACGTAGATAATTCACCCCTCCACTTT.

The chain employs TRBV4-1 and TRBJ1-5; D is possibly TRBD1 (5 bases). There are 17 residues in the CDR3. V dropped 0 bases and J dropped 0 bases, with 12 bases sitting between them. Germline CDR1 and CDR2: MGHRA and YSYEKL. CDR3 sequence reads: CASSQEGGGYSNQPQHF. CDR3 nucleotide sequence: TGCGCCAGCAGCCAAGAGGGGGGGGGTTATAGCAATCAGCCCCAGCATTTT.

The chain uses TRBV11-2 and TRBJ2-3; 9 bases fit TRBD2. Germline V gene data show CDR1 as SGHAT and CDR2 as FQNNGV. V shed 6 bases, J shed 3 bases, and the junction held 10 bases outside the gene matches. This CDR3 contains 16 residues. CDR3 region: CASRGISGSRTDTQYF. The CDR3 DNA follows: TGTGCCAGCAGGGGAATTAGCGGGAGCCGGACAGATACGCAGTATTTT.

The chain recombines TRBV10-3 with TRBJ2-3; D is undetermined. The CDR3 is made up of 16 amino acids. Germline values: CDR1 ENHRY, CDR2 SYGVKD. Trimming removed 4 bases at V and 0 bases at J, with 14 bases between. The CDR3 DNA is TGTGCCATCAGTGGACGACTCGTTCCGAGCACAGATACGCAGTATTTT. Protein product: CAISGRLVPSTDTQYF.

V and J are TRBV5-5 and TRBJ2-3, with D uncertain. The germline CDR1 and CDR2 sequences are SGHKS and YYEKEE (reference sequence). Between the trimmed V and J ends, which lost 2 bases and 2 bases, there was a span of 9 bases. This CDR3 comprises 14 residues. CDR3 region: CASSLERYTDTQYF. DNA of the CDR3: TGTGCCAGCAGCTTAGAGCGATACACAGATACGCAGTATTTT.

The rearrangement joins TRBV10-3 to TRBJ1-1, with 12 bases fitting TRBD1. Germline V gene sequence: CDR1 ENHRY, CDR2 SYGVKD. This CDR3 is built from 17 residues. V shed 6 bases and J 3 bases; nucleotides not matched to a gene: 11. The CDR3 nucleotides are TGTGCCATCAGCGGGCTAGGGACAGGGGGCATGGACACTGAAGCTTTCTTT. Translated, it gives CAISGLGTGGMDTEAFF.

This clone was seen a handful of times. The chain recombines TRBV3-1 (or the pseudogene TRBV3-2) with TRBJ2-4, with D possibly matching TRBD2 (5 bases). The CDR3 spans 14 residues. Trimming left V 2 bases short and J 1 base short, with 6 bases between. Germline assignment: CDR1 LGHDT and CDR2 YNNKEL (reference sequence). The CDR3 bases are TGTGCCAGCAGCCAAATAGCGGCCAAAAACATTCAGTACTTC. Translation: CASSQIAAKNIQYF.

This CDR3 reads CASSVSAEAFF. The CDR3 nucleotides are TGTGCCAGTAGTGTCAGCGCTGAAGCTTTCTTT. The chain combines TRBV19 with TRBJ1-1, with D hard to call. CDR1 is LNHDA, CDR2 SQIVND, per germline (reference sequence). V was clipped by 5 bases and J by 6 bases, with 7 bases between them. The CDR3 runs to 11 residues.

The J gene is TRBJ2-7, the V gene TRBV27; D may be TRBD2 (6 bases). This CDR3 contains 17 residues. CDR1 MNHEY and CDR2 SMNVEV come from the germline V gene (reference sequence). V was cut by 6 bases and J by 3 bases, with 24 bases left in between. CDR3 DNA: TGTGCCAGCAGCCCCTTCCTTCTTGCGGGACTTGGCTACGAGCAGTACTTC. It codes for CASSPFLLAGLGYEQYF.

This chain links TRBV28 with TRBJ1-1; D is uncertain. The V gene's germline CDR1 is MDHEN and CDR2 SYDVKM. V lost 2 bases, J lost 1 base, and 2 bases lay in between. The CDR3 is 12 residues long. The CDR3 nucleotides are TGTGCCAGCAGTTTAAAGAACACTGAAGCTTTCTTT. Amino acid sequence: CASSLKNTEAFF.

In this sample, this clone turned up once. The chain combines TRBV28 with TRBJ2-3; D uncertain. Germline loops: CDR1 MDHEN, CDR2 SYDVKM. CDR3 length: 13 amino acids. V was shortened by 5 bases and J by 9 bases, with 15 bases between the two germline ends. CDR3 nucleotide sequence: TGTGCCAGCAGTAAGCCTGCCCGTGCAACGCAGTATTTT. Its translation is CASSKPARATQYF.

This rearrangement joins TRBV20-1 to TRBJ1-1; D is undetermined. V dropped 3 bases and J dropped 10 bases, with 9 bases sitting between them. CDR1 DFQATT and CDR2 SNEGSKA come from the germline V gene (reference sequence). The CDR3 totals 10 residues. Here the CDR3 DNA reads TGCAGTGCTAGTGCCCAAAGAGCTTTCTTT. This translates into CSASAQRAFF.

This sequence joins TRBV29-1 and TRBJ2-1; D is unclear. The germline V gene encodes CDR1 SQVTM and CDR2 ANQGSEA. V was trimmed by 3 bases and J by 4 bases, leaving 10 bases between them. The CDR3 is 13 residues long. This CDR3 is CSVDRSAYNEQFF. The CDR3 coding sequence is TGCAGCGTTGACCGGTCAGCATACAATGAGCAGTTCTTC.

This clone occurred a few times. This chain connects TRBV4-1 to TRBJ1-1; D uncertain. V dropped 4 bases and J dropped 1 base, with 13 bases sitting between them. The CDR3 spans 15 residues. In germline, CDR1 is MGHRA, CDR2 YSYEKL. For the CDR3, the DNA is TGCGCCAGCAGCCCGGGCCCAGCGGCGAACACTGAAGCTTTCTTT. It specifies CASSPGPAANTEAFF.

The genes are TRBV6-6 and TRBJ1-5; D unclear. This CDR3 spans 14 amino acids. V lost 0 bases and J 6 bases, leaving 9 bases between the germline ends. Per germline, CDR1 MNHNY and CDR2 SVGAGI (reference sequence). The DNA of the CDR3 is TGTGCCAGCAGTTACTCGGGCAGTTCTCAGCCCCAGCATTTT. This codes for CASSYSGSSQPQHF.

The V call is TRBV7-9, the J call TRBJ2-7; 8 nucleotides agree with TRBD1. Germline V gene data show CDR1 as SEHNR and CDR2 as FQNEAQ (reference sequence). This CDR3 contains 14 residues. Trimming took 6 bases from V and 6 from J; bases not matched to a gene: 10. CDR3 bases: TGTGCCAGCAGGCGCGGGACAGGACAACGCGAGCAGTACTTC. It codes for CASRRGTGQREQYF. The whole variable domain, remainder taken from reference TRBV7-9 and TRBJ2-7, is DTGVSQNPRHKITKRGQNVTFRCDPISEHNRLYWYRQTLGQGPEFLTYFQNEAQLEKSRLLSDRFSAERPKGSFSTLEIQRTEQGDSAMYLCASRRGTGQREQYFGPGTRLTVT.

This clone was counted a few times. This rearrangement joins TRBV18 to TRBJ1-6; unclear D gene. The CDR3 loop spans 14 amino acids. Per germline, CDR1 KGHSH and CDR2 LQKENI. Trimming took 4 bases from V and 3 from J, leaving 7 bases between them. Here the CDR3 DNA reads TGTGCCAGCTCACTACTGGACTATAATTCACCCCTCCACTTT. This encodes CASSLLDYNSPLHF.

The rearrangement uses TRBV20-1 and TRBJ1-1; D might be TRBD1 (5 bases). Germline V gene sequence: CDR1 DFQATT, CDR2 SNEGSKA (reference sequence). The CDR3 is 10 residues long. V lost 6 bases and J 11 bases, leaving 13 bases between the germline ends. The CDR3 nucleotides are TGCAGTGCCCCCGGGGCAGGGGCTTTCTTT. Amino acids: CSAPGAGAFF.

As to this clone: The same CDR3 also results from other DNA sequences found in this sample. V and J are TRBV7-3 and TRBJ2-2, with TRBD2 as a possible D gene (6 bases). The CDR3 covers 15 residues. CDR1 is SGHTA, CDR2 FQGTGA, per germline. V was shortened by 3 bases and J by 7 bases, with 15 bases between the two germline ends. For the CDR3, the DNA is TGTGCCAGCAGCTTGGGCCAGGGCGGGGTCGGGGAGCTGTTTTTT. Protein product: CASSLGQGGVGELFF. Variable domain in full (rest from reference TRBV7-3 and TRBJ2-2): GAGVSQTPSNKVTEKGKYVELRCDPISGHTALYWYRQSLGQGPEFLIYFQGTGAADDSGLPNDRFFAVRPEGSVSTLKIQRTERGDSAVYLCASSLGQGGVGELFFGEGSRLTVL.

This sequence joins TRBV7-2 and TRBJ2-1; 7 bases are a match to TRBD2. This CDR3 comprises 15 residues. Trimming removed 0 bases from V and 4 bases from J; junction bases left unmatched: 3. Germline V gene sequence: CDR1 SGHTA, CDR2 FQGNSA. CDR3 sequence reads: CASSLALARYNEQFF. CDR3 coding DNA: TGTGCCAGCAGCTTAGCACTAGCGAGGTACAATGAGCAGTTCTTC.

CDR3 in amino acids: CASSLPRVATNEKLFF. CDR3 in DNA: TGTGCCAGCAGCTTACCCAGAGTCGCAACTAATGAAAAACTGTTTTTT. The chain uses TRBV7-8 and TRBJ1-4; D ambiguous. V was pared by 2 bases and J by 0 bases, with 10 bases between. This CDR3 contains 16 residues. Germline CDR1 reads SGHVS; CDR2 reads FQNEAQ.

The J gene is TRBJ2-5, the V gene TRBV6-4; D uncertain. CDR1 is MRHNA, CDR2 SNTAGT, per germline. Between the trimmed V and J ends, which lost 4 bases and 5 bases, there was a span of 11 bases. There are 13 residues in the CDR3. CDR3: CASSARLDETQYF. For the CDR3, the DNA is TGTGCCAGCAGTGCCAGGTTGGACGAGACCCAGTACTTC.

The CDR3 DNA reads as TGTGCCAGCAGCTTCCAGGGTAGTGGCCAGCCCCAGCATTTT. As protein: CASSFQGSGQPQHF. The V and J genes are TRBV7-2 and TRBJ1-5; D might be TRBD1 (5 bases). The germline V and J ends were trimmed by 3 bases and 7 bases, with 13 bases remaining between them. Germline assignment: CDR1 SGHTA and CDR2 FQGNSA. CDR3 length: 14 residues.

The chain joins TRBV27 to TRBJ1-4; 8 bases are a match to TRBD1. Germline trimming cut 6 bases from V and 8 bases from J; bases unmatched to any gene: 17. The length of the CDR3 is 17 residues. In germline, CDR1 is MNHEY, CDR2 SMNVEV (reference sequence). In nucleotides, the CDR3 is TGTGCCAGCAGCAGAGGACAGGGTGCGACCCGTGACGAAAAACTGTTTTTT. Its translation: CASSRGQGATRDEKLFF. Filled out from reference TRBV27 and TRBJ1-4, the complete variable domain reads EAQVTQNPRYLITVTGKKLTVTCSQNMNHEYMSWYRQDPGLGLRQIYYSMNVEVTDKGDVPEGYKVSRKEKRNFPLILESPSPNQTSLYFCASSRGQGATRDEKLFFGSGTQLSVL.

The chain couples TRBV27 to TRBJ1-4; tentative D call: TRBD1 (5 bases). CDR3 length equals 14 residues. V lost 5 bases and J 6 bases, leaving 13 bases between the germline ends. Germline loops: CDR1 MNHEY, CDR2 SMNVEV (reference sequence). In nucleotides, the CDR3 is TGTGCCAGCAGTATAGACAGTATTCATGAAAAACTGTTTTTT. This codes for CASSIDSIHEKLFF.

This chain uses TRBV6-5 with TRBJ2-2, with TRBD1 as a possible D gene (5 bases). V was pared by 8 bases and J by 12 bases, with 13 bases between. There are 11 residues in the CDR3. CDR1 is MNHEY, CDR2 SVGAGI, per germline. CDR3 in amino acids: CASGQGSKLFF. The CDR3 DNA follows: TGTGCCAGCGGCCAGGGTTCAAAGCTGTTTTTT.